These T cell receptor beta chains were read from a single sample in a study of shared clonotypes between healthy human individuals. Generated by immunoSEQ multiplex PCR, the TCRdb table keeps only in-frame clones and is missing some. The data contain around 1 million clones, less than 85% of them seen just once; the ten biggest clones take up roughly 1.5%. Sequencing used memory CD4+ T cells sorted from blood. Source of these receptors: a man between 18 and 35 years old in good health. Both conserved end residues are part of each CDR3. Fields, in order: V gene, D gene, J gene, clone size, CDR3 DNA, CDR3 protein. A D gene is named only where the DNA matches it firmly. A clone size is listed for some rows: how often the clone was seen (once, few, many), or a class if it is expanded.

TRBV18	-	TRBJ1-2	-	TGTGCCAGCTCACCTCTAAGGGGACCTTTCTATGGCTACACCTTC	CASSPLRGPFYGYTF
TRBV25-1	TRBD2	TRBJ2-3	-	TGTGCCAGCAGTACCGGACTAGCGAGCACAGATACGCAGTATTTT	CASSTGLASTDTQYF
TRBV2	TRBD1	TRBJ2-2	many	TGTGCCAGCCGGACAGGGGATGTCTCCGGGGAGCTGTTTTTT	CASRTGDVSGELFF
TRBV27	-	TRBJ2-7	once	TGTGCCAGCAGGAAGGAACGTGACTTACCAGGCGAGCAGTACTTC	CASRKERDLPGEQYF
TRBV5-4	TRBD1	TRBJ2-6	-	TGTGCCAGCGCTTCGGGACAGGGCAATTTTGGGGCCAACGTCCTGACTTTC	CASASGQGNFGANVLTF
TRBV27	-	TRBJ1-1	once	TGTGCCAGCAGTTCGTCGGTTCGCACTGAAGCTTTCTTT	CASSSSVRTEAFF
TRBV28	-	TRBJ2-2	few	TGTGCCAGCAGTGAGGGGGTTCGGACCGGGGAGCTGTTTTTT	CASSEGVRTGELFF
TRBV14	-	TRBJ2-2	few	TGTGCCAGCCAGACTAGTATCAGGACCGGGGAGCTGTTTTTT	CASQTSIRTGELFF
TRBV29-1	-	TRBJ2-3	-	TGCAGCGCTCTTACAGGGCCAGATACGCAGTATTTT	CSALTGPDTQYF
TRBV18	-	TRBJ2-7	-	TGTGCCAGCTCACCAAATTCAAACGAGCAGTACTTC	CASSPNSNEQYF
TRBV7-2	-	TRBJ2-5	-	TGTGCCAGCACCAAACCGTTTGGGGCAGGCCAAGAGACCCAGTACTTC	CASTKPFGAGQETQYF
TRBV7-9	-	TRBJ2-7	many	TGTGCCAGCAGCTTCGGGGCCTACGAGCAGTACTTC	CASSFGAYEQYF
TRBV6-1	-	TRBJ2-2	-	TGTGCCAGCAGTGAAGGAGCAAACACCGGGGAGCTGTTTTTT	CASSEGANTGELFF
TRBV2	TRBD1	TRBJ1-2	-	TGTGCCAGCAGTGAATCCGGACAGGGTCCCGGCTACACCTTC	CASSESGQGPGYTF
TRBV6-5	-	TRBJ1-6	-	TGTGCCAGCAGTTCCCGGGGGAATAATTCACCCCTCCACTTT	CASSSRGNNSPLHF
TRBV19	TRBD1	TRBJ1-5	-	TGTGCCAGTAGTGGGAGGCAGGGGGTACGCAATCAGCCCCAGCATTTT	CASSGRQGVRNQPQHF
TRBV9	TRBD2	TRBJ2-1	-	TGTGCCAGCAGCCGGGGGACTAGCGTACATGAGCAGTTCTTC	CASSRGTSVHEQFF
TRBV2	-	TRBJ2-3	-	TGTGCCAGCAGAGGGGTGGGAGTCACAGATACGCAGTATTTT	CASRGVGVTDTQYF
TRBV27	-	TRBJ2-3	-	TGTGCCAGCAGTCCTTCGGCGGGGCCTACCTCAACGCAGTATTTT	CASSPSAGPTSTQYF
TRBV2	-	TRBJ1-2	few	TGTGCCAGCAGTGAAAACAGACTCTATGGCTACACCTTC	CASSENRLYGYTF
TRBV6-1	TRBD1	TRBJ1-5	-	TGTGCCAGCAGCCCCGGGACAGGGGACAATCAGCCCCAGCATTTT	CASSPGTGDNQPQHF
TRBV15	TRBD1	TRBJ1-2	-	TGTGCCACCAGCAGAGCAACAGGGGCTAACTATGGCTACACCTTC	CATSRATGANYGYTF
TRBV2	-	TRBJ2-3	once	TGTGCCAGCAGTGAAGAGGGCAGGGGCTACACAGATACGCAGTATTTT	CASSEEGRGYTDTQYF
TRBV11-2	-	TRBJ1-3	-	TGTGCCAGCAGCCCCGGACAGGGAAACACCATATATTTT	CASSPGQGNTIYF
TRBV2	TRBD2	TRBJ2-2	-	TGTGCCAGCAGAAGCCGTAGCGGGGGGCCGTCCGGGGAGCTGTTTTTT	CASRSRSGGPSGELFF
TRBV7-7	-	TRBJ2-1	-	TGTGCTAGCAGTCGCGGGATCTCCTACAATGAGCAGTTCTTC	CASSRGISYNEQFF
TRBV11-2	-	TRBJ1-1	-	TGTGCCAGCAGCTTCCTAAGGGGTCCCACTGAAGCTTTCTTT	CASSFLRGPTEAFF